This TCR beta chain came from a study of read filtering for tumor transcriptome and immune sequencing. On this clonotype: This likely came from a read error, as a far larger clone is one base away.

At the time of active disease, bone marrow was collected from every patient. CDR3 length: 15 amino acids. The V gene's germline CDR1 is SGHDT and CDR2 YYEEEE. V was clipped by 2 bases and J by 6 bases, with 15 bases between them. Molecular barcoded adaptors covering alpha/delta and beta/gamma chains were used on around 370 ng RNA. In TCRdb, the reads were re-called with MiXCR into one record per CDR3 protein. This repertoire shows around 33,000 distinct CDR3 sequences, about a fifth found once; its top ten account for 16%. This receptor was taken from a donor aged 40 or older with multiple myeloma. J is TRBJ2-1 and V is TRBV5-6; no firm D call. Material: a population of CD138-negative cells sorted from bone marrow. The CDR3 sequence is CASSLVYEASNEQFF. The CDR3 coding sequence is TGTGCCAGCAGCTTAGTGTACGAAGCGAGCAATGAGCAGTTCTTC.